This TCR beta chain emerged from a study of blood T cells in healthy people across ages. A note on this clonotype: Its antigen is not known.

General study points: A strong correlation was seen between TCR beta diversity and naive T cell percentage. Long-lived and aged donors differed, with more naive CD4+ cells and higher diversity in the long-lived. A roughly linear fall in TCR beta diversity per million T cells was seen with increasing age.

V shed 5 bases and J 3 bases; nucleotides not matched to a gene: 8. The V gene's germline CDR1 is MNHEY and CDR2 SVGEGT. The CDR3 loop spans 15 amino acids. With a J-beta primer mix and a sample-barcoded 5' primer, a second PCR ran about 7 to 12 cycles. The authors tagged each cDNA molecule using a template-switch adaptor with 12 random nucleotides. MiXCR was run by TCRdb on the 5' RACE reads, yielding one entry per CDR3 protein. The sample includes 800,000 to 900,000 distinct CDR3 sequences, about 59% of them seen just once. The rearrangement links TRBV6-2 or TRBV6-3 to TRBJ2-7; TRBD1 aligns across 9 bases. The sequence derives from a man aged 30-40 years in good health. Sequenced input: blood. CDR3 in DNA: TGTGCCAGCAGTAAGACAGGGGGAAATATCTACGAGCAGTACTTC. Protein sequence: CASSKTGGNIYEQYF.